This T cell receptor (beta chain) came from a study of T cells after yellow fever vaccination. Study results and limitations: Boosting was followed by the reappearance of most primary-vaccination clones (approximately 97% CD4, about 88% CD8). A limited proportion of clonotypes was detected within both the CD4 and CD8 compartments.

This clonotype was seen repeatedly, ten times or more. What it binds is not known. CDR1 DFQATT and CDR2 SNEGSKA come from the germline V gene (reference sequence). Trimming left V 3 bases short and J 3 bases short, with 6 bases between. CDR3 length: 11 residues. TCRdb analysed the 5' RACE reads with MiXCR anew, one entry per CDR3 protein. This sample yields 250,000 to 300,000 distinct CDR3 sequences, of which around 5.2% are seen a single time; approximately 3.5% belongs to the top ten. The clonotype comes from a man aged 18 to 30 who received the YFV17D yellow fever vaccine. Specimen: CD4+ T cells sorted from PBMCs, collected on the day of the yellow fever booster vaccination. The chain couples TRBV20-1 to TRBJ2-7; D may be TRBD2 (5 bases). DNA of the CDR3: TGCAGTGCTAGCGGGAACTACGAGCAGTACTTC. Protein sequence: CSASGNYEQYF.